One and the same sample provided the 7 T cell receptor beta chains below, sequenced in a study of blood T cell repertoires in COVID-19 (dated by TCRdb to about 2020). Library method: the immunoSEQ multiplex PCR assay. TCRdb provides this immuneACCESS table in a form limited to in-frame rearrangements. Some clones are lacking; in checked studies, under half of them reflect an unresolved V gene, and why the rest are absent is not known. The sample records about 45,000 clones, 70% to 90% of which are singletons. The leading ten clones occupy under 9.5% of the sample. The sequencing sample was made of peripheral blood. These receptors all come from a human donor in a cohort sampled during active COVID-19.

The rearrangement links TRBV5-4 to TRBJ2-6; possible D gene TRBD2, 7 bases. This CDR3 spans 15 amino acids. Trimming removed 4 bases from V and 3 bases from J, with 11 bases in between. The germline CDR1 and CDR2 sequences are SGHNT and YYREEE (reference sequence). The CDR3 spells CASSRGADGANVLTF. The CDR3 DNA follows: TGTGCCAGCAGCCGGGGGGCTGATGGGGCCAACGTCCTGACTTTC.

For the CDR3, the DNA is TGCGCCAGCAGCCAAGGGCGGGACAGGGGGAACGAGCAGTACTTC. The encoded protein is CASSQGRDRGNEQYF. This chain links TRBV4-1 with TRBJ2-7; 11 nucleotides align to TRBD1. Germline assignment: CDR1 MGHRA and CDR2 YSYEKL. The CDR3 is 15 amino acids. Trimming removed 1 base from V and 5 bases from J; junction bases left unmatched: 4.

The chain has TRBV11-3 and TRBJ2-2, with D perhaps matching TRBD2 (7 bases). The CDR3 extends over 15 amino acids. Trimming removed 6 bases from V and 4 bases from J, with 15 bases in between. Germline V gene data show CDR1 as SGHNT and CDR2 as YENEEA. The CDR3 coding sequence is TGTGCCAGCAGTTTTGGGGGGGGCGGCACCGGGGAGCTGTTTTTT. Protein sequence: CASSFGGGGTGELFF.

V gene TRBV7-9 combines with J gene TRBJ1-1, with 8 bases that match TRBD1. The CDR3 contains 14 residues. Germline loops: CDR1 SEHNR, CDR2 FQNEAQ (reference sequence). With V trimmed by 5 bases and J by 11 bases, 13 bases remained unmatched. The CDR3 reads CASSERGRGLHAFF. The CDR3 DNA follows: TGTGCCAGCAGCGAAAGAGGCAGGGGGCTGCATGCTTTCTTT.

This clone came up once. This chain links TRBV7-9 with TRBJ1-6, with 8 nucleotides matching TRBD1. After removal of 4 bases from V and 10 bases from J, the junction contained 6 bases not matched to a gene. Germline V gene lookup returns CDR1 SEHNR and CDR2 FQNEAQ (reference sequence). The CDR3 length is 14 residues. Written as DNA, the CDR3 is TGTGCCAGCAGCTCAGGGGGCGCCTGGTCACCCCTCCACTTT. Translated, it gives CASSSGGAWSPLHF. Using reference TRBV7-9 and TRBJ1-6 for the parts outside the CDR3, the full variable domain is DTGVSQNPRHKITKRGQNVTFRCDPISEHNRLYWYRQTLGQGPEFLTYFQNEAQLEKSRLLSDRFSAERPKGSFSTLEIQRTEQGDSAMYLCASSSGGAWSPLHFGNGTRLTVT.

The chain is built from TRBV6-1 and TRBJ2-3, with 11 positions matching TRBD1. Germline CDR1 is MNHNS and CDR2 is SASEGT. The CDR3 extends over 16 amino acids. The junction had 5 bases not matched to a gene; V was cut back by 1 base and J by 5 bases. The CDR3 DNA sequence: TGTGCCAGCAGTGAAGATGGGACAGGGGGGCTAGATACGCAGTATTTT. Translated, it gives CASSEDGTGGLDTQYF.

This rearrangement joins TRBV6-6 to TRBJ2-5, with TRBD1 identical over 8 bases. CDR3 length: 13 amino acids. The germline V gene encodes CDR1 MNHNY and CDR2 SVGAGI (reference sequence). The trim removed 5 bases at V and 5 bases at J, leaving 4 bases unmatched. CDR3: CASSRQGWETQYF. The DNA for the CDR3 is TGTGCCAGCAGTAGACAGGGGTGGGAGACCCAGTACTTC.